The 6 T cell receptor beta chains listed next were all sequenced from one sample in a study of cytomegalovirus exposure and HLA in healthy donors. The PCR made use of 60 Vbeta and 13 Jbeta primers. Assay used: immunoSEQ multiplex PCR; TCRdb lists only in-frame clones, some missing. There are 200,000 to 250,000 clones in the sample; approximately 82% occur only once, and roughly 0.62% lies in the top ten. Specimen: PBMCs. Receptors originate from a man aged 18-30 years in good health and CMV-seronegative.

This chain uses TRBV6-4 with TRBJ2-1; 8 nucleotides align to TRBD2. Trimming cost V 3 bases and J 3 bases; bases outside gene matches: 4. The CDR3 runs 15 residues. The germline V gene encodes CDR1 MRHNA and CDR2 SNTAGT. The CDR3 nucleotides read TGTGCCAGCAGTGAGAATAGCGGGAACTACAATGAGCAGTTCTTC. Translating it yields CASSENSGNYNEQFF.

This chain joins TRBV19 and TRBJ1-1; D remains ambiguous. CDR1 is LNHDA and CDR2 is SQIVND in the germline V gene (reference sequence). The CDR3 totals 13 residues. Trimming removed 3 bases at V and 4 bases at J, with 9 bases between. Written as DNA, the CDR3 is TGTGCCAGTAGTATTATCGGGAGCACTGAAGCTTTCTTT. Amino acid sequence: CASSIIGSTEAFF.

The rearrangement joins TRBV15 to TRBJ1-6, with TRBD1 matching over 8 bases. Trimming took 3 bases from V and 9 from J; bases not matched to a gene: 7. Germline values: CDR1 LNHNV, CDR2 YYDKDF (reference sequence). This CDR3 comprises 15 residues. The CDR3 DNA reads TGTGCCACCAGCAGTGGGGTCAGGGGGCGTTCACCCCTCCACTTT. It encodes CATSSGVRGRSPLHF.

The CDR3 DNA reads TGCGCCAGCAGCTCCAACGCAGGGGGGACCGGGGAGCTGTTTTTT. As protein: CASSSNAGGTGELFF. The V call is TRBV5-1, the J call TRBJ2-2; the D gene is possibly TRBD1 (7 bases). The germline V gene has CDR1 SGHRS and CDR2 YFSETQ. V was trimmed by 3 bases and J by 5 bases, leaving 14 bases between them. This CDR3 comprises 15 residues.

This chain joins TRBV7-9 and TRBJ2-7; D perhaps matches TRBD1 (5 bases). The length of the CDR3 is 14 residues. Germline V gene data show CDR1 as SEHNR and CDR2 as FQNEAQ (reference sequence). Trimming took 3 bases from V and 0 from J, leaving 9 bases between them. The CDR3 DNA follows: TGTGCCAGCAGCTTCCAGGGAAGCTCCTACGAGCAGTACTTC. The encoded protein is CASSFQGSSYEQYF.

This rearrangement joins TRBV11-2 to TRBJ2-7, with a tentative D call TRBD1 (5 bases). V lost 0 bases and J 2 bases, leaving 14 bases between the germline ends. The CDR3 has 16 amino acids. The germline CDR1 and CDR2 sequences are SGHAT and FQNNGV. The CDR3 loop reads CASSLDNTGLTYEQYF. CDR3 DNA sequence: TGTGCCAGCAGCTTAGATAATACAGGTCTAACCTACGAGCAGTACTTC.